The rows below give T cell receptor beta chains drawn from one sample of a study of blood T cells in healthy people across ages. TCRdb called the 5' RACE reads again in MiXCR, with one record for every CDR3 protein. The table includes approximately 940,000 distinct CDR3 sequences, roughly 48% detected once. What was sequenced was blood. All receptors come from a man aged 25 to 40 in good health. The conserved cysteine and the conserved F or W are not part of the CDR3 here.

SAITTYEQY,.,TRBV20-1
ASSSSGGAYQPQH,TRBJ1-5,TRBV28
ASSLKPTGGYSASYNEQF,TRBJ2-1,TRBV27
SAQGQGWNGYT,TRBJ1-2,TRBV20-1
SAQQGWTNEKLF,TRBJ1-4,TRBV20-1
SAMRPRETQY,TRBJ2-5,TRBV20-1
AISGDRPNEKLF,TRBJ1-4,TRBV10-3
SASRGPYDGYT,TRBJ1-2,TRBV20-1
ASSSDEGQF,TRBJ2-1,TRBV5-1
ASSLARQELF,TRBJ2-2,TRBV7-2
ATSLGQGSYEQY,TRBJ2-7,TRBV24-1
ACKPRQGPTSAGYT,TRBJ1-2,TRBV30
SVSHRQGGDTEAF,TRBJ1-1,TRBV29-1
ASSESGLGTDTQY,TRBJ2-3,TRBV2
AITADSSYEQY,TRBJ2-7,TRBV10-3
SAEPTGGAEKLF,TRBJ1-4,TRBV20-1
ASSLGVGDYEQY,TRBJ2-7,TRBV27
ASSPTGAVTGELF,TRBJ2-2,TRBV6-2/TRBV6-3
SVSYGQATYEQY,TRBJ2-7,TRBV29-1
ASSQEPPGIEKGYT,TRBJ1-2,TRBV3-1
ASSQELPSATYNEQF,TRBJ2-1,TRBV4-3
ASSFVTGTPSYEQY,TRBJ2-7,TRBV5-6
ASSGRLQARNTGELF,TRBJ2-2,TRBV7-2
ASSLVADLYGYT,TRBJ1-2,TRBV12-3/TRBV12-4
ASSRQELYGYT,TRBJ1-2,TRBV5-6
ASRQKGGGPSYEQY,.,TRBV6-2/TRBV6-3
SARDLEGYSNQPQH,TRBJ1-5,TRBV20-1
SARPGEKQPQH,TRBJ1-5,TRBV20-1
AISRTSGETQY,TRBJ2-5,TRBV10-3
ASSWGQGEDTDTQY,TRBJ2-3,TRBV7-6
ASSESGGGPREQY,TRBJ2-7,TRBV10-1
ASSELTSGGRETQY,TRBJ2-5,TRBV25-1
ASSREVWSEQY,TRBJ2-7,TRBV4-3
ASSQDGGKSQPQH,TRBJ1-5,TRBV3-1
ATSAHEGSASYEQY,TRBJ2-7,TRBV24-1
ASTPSDSNQPQH,TRBJ1-5,TRBV6-6
ASTIAGLNYGYT,TRBJ1-2,TRBV12-3/TRBV12-4
ASSQDSGQGYNEQF,TRBJ2-1,TRBV4-2
ARILSGATYEQY,TRBJ2-7,TRBV28
ASSLAGLFQETQY,TRBJ2-5,TRBV7-2
ASSFSGHYEQY,TRBJ2-7,TRBV6-2/TRBV6-3
ACSLPNLRGYT,TRBJ1-2,TRBV30
ASSLSLFGETPYEQY,TRBJ2-7,TRBV27
ASSVTGMPGYGYT,TRBJ1-2,TRBV7-9
ASSPGGSRQTEAF,TRBJ1-1,TRBV9
ASRLAVQETQY,TRBJ2-5,TRBV11-3
ASSQGTVDNSPLH,TRBJ1-6,TRBV4-2
ASSPGSRRY,TRBJ2-5,TRBV28
ASSLDGGGPDTQY,TRBJ2-3,TRBV5-1
ASSPPIGEQY,TRBJ2-4,TRBV28
ASSQLRGHYGYT,TRBJ1-2,TRBV3-1
ASFTASGGRYTQY,TRBJ2-3,TRBV27
ASSFRDRGPDEQY,TRBJ2-7,TRBV27
ASSPDRVRKETQY,.,TRBV3-1
ASSFRTEYNEQF,TRBJ2-1,TRBV6-2/TRBV6-3